These 28 T cell receptor beta chains were sequenced from one sample in a study of OX40 agonist ivuxolimab in advanced cancers. The assay was immunoSEQ multiplex PCR, and TCRdb's table has in-frame clones only and misses some. The profile covers about 43,000 clones, with roughly 90% appearing a single time and around 19% taken by the ten largest. The starting material was CD4+ or CD8+ T cells sorted from blood, obtained in a trial of the OX40 agonist ivuxolimab. The receptor source for this set is an adult with an advanced solid tumor such as melanoma, head and neck, liver or kidney cancer.

This chain connects TRBV5-6 to TRBJ2-1; no firm D call. Germline-derived CDR1 and CDR2 are SGHDT and YYEEEE. The V gene lost 5 bases and the J gene lost 10 bases, with 13 bases spanning the gap. The length of the CDR3 is 12 residues. CDR3 nucleotides: TGTGCCAGCAGTTGGATGGTTGGGGAGCAGTTCTTC. This codes for CASSWMVGEQFF.

The rearrangement links TRBV7-3 to TRBJ2-2; weak D call: TRBD2 (6 bases). Germline CDR1 reads SGHTA; CDR2 reads FQGTGA. CDR3 length equals 14 residues. V lost 7 bases, J lost 5 bases, and 14 bases lay in between. The chain's CDR3 is CASTKEGTTGELFF. In DNA, the CDR3 is TGTGCCAGCACCAAGGAGGGCACGACCGGGGAGCTGTTTTTT. Full variable domain (rest looked up from reference TRBV7-3 and TRBJ2-2): GAGVSQTPSNKVTEKGKYVELRCDPISGHTALYWYRQSLGQGPEFLIYFQGTGAADDSGLPNDRFFAVRPEGSVSTLKIQRTERGDSAVYLCASTKEGTTGELFFGEGSRLTVL.

The V and J genes are TRBV19 and TRBJ1-5; D not resolved. Germline lookup yields CDR1 LNHDA and CDR2 SQIVND (reference sequence). V lost 1 base and J 5 bases, leaving 3 bases between the germline ends. The CDR3 extends over 12 amino acids. The CDR3 nucleotides read TGTGCCAGTAGTATAGCGGATCAGCCCCAGCATTTT. Residues: CASSIADQPQHF.

J is TRBJ1-3 and V is TRBV4-2, with D possibly matching TRBD1 (5 bases). Trimming pared 0 bases from V and 2 bases from J, leaving 11 bases between. Germline V gene lookup returns CDR1 LGHNA and CDR2 YNFKEQ. This CDR3 has 16 amino acids. CDR3 nucleotides: TGTGCCAGCAGCCAAGAGGGTTCAGGGCCTGGAAACACCATATATTTT. Translating gives CASSQEGSGPGNTIYF.

This chain links TRBV5-4 with TRBJ1-2; maybe TRBD1 (5 bases). The CDR3 covers 12 residues. Trimming shortened V by 4 bases and J by 11 bases, and 15 bases separated the two germline ends. Looked up from germline, CDR1 is SGHNT and CDR2 is YYREEE (reference sequence). The DNA for the CDR3 is TGTGCCAGCAGCCCAGGTCCGGGACTTTACACCTTC. Protein sequence: CASSPGPGLYTF.

The V gene is TRBV19, the J gene TRBJ2-1, with D hard to call. There are 11 residues in the CDR3. V shed 4 bases and J shed 8 bases, with 6 bases lying between them. Germline V gene sequence: CDR1 LNHDA, CDR2 SQIVND (reference sequence). This CDR3 reads CASSTWDEQFF. DNA for the CDR3: TGTGCCAGTAGTACCTGGGATGAGCAGTTCTTC.

This clone has just a few counts. The chain carries TRBV19 and TRBJ2-7, with 10 bases lining up with TRBD1. The trim removed 1 base at V and 3 bases at J, leaving 3 bases unmatched. Germline assignment: CDR1 LNHDA and CDR2 SQIVND (reference sequence). The CDR3 consists of 15 residues. CDR3 protein: CASSIGTGGFYEQYF. Here the CDR3 DNA reads TGTGCCAGTAGTATAGGGACAGGGGGATTCTACGAGCAGTACTTC.

The V and J genes are TRBV2 and TRBJ2-3, with D possibly being TRBD2 (6 bases). With 8 bases removed from V and 1 base from J, the gap between germline ends came to 10 bases. Per the germline V gene, CDR1 is SNHLY and CDR2 is FYNNEI. CDR3 length: 13 amino acids. The CDR3 nucleotides are TGTGCCAGCCGGGACTGGCGCACAGATACGCAGTATTTT. Its translation: CASRDWRTDTQYF. The whole variable domain, filled in from reference TRBV2 and TRBJ2-3, reads EPEVTQTPSHQVTQMGQEVILRCVPISNHLYFYWYRQILGQKVEFLVSFYNNEISEKSEIFDDQFSVERPDGSNFTLKIRSTKLEDSAMYFCASRDWRTDTQYFGPGTRLTVL.

The chain uses TRBV7-6 and TRBJ2-7; TRBD2 agrees at 8 bases. V lost 5 bases, J lost 5 bases, and 8 bases stayed unmatched. CDR1 is SGHVS, CDR2 FNYEAQ, per germline. The CDR3 length is 14 residues. The CDR3 sequence is CASSPAGAGDEQYF. CDR3 sequence (DNA): TGTGCCAGCAGCCCGGCGGGAGCGGGGGACGAGCAGTACTTC. Using reference TRBV7-6 and TRBJ2-7 for the parts outside the CDR3, the full variable domain is GAGVSQSPRYKVTKRGQDVALRCDPISGHVSLYWYRQALGQGPEFLTYFNYEAQQDKSGLPNDRFSAERPEGSISTLTIQRTEQRDSAMYRCASSPAGAGDEQYFGPGTRLTVT.

The rearrangement joins TRBV30 to TRBJ2-2; possibly TRBD1 for D (6 bases). Germline V gene sequence: CDR1 GTSNPN, CDR2 SVGIG (reference sequence). CDR3 length equals 12 residues. Trimming removed 6 bases at V and 5 bases at J, with 10 bases between. For the CDR3, the DNA is TGTGCCTGTTCGAGGGGGACCGGGGAGCTGTTTTTT. This translates into CACSRGTGELFF.

The chain is built from TRBV27 and TRBJ2-2, with TRBD2 identical over 9 bases. The germline CDR1 and CDR2 sequences are MNHEY and SMNVEV (reference sequence). CDR3 length: 19 amino acids. V dropped 2 bases and J dropped 0; count of bases not matched to a gene: 10. CDR3 in amino acids: CASSLRGSGGSPNTGELFF. The CDR3 DNA sequence: TGTGCCAGCAGTTTAAGGGGTAGCGGGGGTTCCCCGAACACCGGGGAGCTGTTTTTT.

The gene calls are TRBV13 and TRBJ2-1, with D uncertain. The V end lost 1 base, the J end lost 1 base, and 8 bases lay between the germline ends. The CDR3 sequence is 15 residues long. Germline V lookup: CDR1 PRHDT, CDR2 FYEKMQ (reference sequence). CDR3 residues: CASSLAQVSYNEQFF. CDR3 DNA: TGTGCCAGCAGCTTAGCCCAGGTTTCCTACAATGAGCAGTTCTTC.

This chain connects TRBV11-2 to TRBJ2-5; 8 nucleotides match TRBD2. This CDR3 region has 16 residues. The ends lost 3 bases at V and 5 bases at J; junction bases unmatched: 11. Germline CDR1 SGHAT, CDR2 FQNNGV. For the CDR3, the DNA is TGTGCCAGCAGCTTGGGAGGAGCGGGAGTTGAGGAGACCCAGTACTTC. Protein product: CASSLGGAGVEETQYF.

This chain uses TRBV30 with TRBJ1-2; 9 bases map to TRBD1. The junction had 2 bases not matched to a gene; V was cut back by 2 bases and J by 7 bases. The length of the CDR3 is 12 residues. From germline, CDR1 is GTSNPN and CDR2 SVGIG (reference sequence). CDR3 sequence reads: CAWSTGGSGYTF. The DNA of the CDR3 is TGTGCCTGGAGTACAGGGGGCTCTGGCTACACCTTC.

The rearrangement uses TRBV5-1 and TRBJ2-3, with D possibly matching TRBD1 (5 bases). This CDR3 comprises 15 residues. V gave up 7 bases and J gave up 4 bases, with 19 bases separating them. Germline values: CDR1 SGHRS, CDR2 YFSETQ. CDR3 residues: CASRQPRASADTQYF. As DNA, the CDR3 is TGCGCCAGCCGACAGCCCCGGGCCAGCGCAGATACGCAGTATTTT. Based on the CDR3 plus reference TRBV5-1 and TRBJ2-3, the full variable domain is KAGVTQTPRYLIKTRGQQVTLSCSPISGHRSVSWYQQTPGQGLQFLFEYFSETQRNKGNFPGRFSGRQFSNSRSEMNVSTLELGDSALYLCASRQPRASADTQYFGPGTRLTVL.

The chain is built from TRBV10-2 and TRBJ1-2, with 7 bases fitting TRBD1. Germline assignment: CDR1 WSHSY and CDR2 SAAADI. V was clipped by 0 bases and J by 4 bases; unmatched bases: 8. The CDR3 loop spans 16 amino acids. The CDR3, as DNA: TGCGCCAGCAGTGAGTCCCGCCAGGGGGTGATCTATGGCTACACCTTC. Its translation: CASSESRQGVIYGYTF.

The chain uses TRBV28 and TRBJ2-1; a possible D gene is TRBD2 (6 bases). V was trimmed by 3 bases and J by 10 bases, leaving 16 bases between them. Germline V gene lookup returns CDR1 MDHEN and CDR2 SYDVKM. The CDR3 extends over 14 amino acids. This CDR3 is CASSFVGLLTEQFF. Written as DNA, the CDR3 is TGTGCCAGCAGTTTTGTGGGACTCCTCACCGAGCAGTTCTTC.

The chain combines TRBV7-2 with TRBJ2-5; D is ambiguous. The CDR3 totals 15 residues. The germline V and J ends were trimmed by 1 base and 5 bases, with 14 bases remaining between them. Looked up from germline, CDR1 is SGHTA and CDR2 is FQGNSA. The CDR3 loop is CASSLEAGRFETQYF. Written as DNA, the CDR3 is TGTGCCAGCAGCTTAGAGGCCGGCCGATTCGAGACCCAGTACTTC.

The genes are TRBV27 and TRBJ2-7; D assignment may be TRBD1 or TRBD2 (6 bases each). In germline, CDR1 is MNHEY, CDR2 SMNVEV (reference sequence). This CDR3 contains 15 residues. V was clipped by 3 bases and J by 0 bases, with 12 bases between them. The CDR3 here is CASSLEGDLSYEQYF. CDR3 sequence (DNA): TGTGCCAGCAGTTTGGAGGGGGATCTCTCCTACGAGCAGTACTTC.

The chain employs TRBV9 and TRBJ2-1; TRBD1 is a possible D gene (6 bases). Germline CDR1 is SGDLS and CDR2 is YYNGEE. This CDR3 spans 15 amino acids. The V gene lost 0 bases and the J gene lost 6 bases, with 13 bases spanning the gap. The CDR3 DNA follows: TGTGCCAGCAGCGTAGGGCAGGGGAGAGGCAATGAGCAGTTCTTC. Translating gives CASSVGQGRGNEQFF. Combining the CDR3 with reference TRBV9 and TRBJ2-1 gives the whole variable domain DSGVTQTPKHLITATGQRVTLRCSPRSGDLSVYWYQQSLDQGLQFLIQYYNGEERAKGNILERFSAQQFPDLHSELNLSSLELGDSALYFCASSVGQGRGNEQFFGPGTRLTVL.

The chain couples TRBV15 to TRBJ2-7; D not resolved. Germline-derived CDR1 and CDR2 are LNHNV and YYDKDF (reference sequence). The CDR3 is 13 amino acids. Trimming pared 0 bases from V and 3 bases from J, leaving 6 bases between. The DNA for the CDR3 is TGTGCCACCAGCAGAGATAAGGTCTACGAGCAGTACTTC. Translation: CATSRDKVYEQYF.

This chain connects TRBV6-5 to TRBJ2-7, with D unclear. The CDR3 runs 15 residues. Germline V gives CDR1 MNHEY, CDR2 SVGAGI. Trimming shortened V by 0 bases and J by 5 bases, and 14 bases separated the two germline ends. The CDR3: CASSYSIYQPDEQYF. CDR3 coding DNA: TGTGCCAGCAGTTACTCGATTTATCAGCCCGACGAGCAGTACTTC.

The chain employs TRBV28 and TRBJ2-3; 8 positions agree with TRBD2. CDR3 size: 16 residues. Looked up from germline, CDR1 is MDHEN and CDR2 is SYDVKM. V gave up 5 bases and J gave up 2 bases; unmatched junction bases: 9. The CDR3 DNA sequence: TGTGCCAGCAGTCTCTCTGGCGGGAGGTACACAGATACGCAGTATTTT. Its protein is CASSLSGGRYTDTQYF.

The count of this clone is one. The chain combines TRBV11-2 with TRBJ2-7, with a tentative D call TRBD1 (7 bases). This CDR3 is built from 13 residues. V lost 7 bases and J lost 3, with 13 bases in between. Germline values: CDR1 SGHAT, CDR2 FQNNGV. For the CDR3, the DNA is TGTGCCAGCACCTCAGGGGGGTTCTACGAGCAGTACTTC. It translates to CASTSGGFYEQYF.

This clone has just one count. Other DNA variants within this sample encode the same CDR3. The chain uses TRBV27 and TRBJ2-1, with D perhaps matching TRBD1 or TRBD2 (6 bases each). Trimming stripped 3 bases from V and 8 bases from J, with 8 bases between. The CDR3 extends over 12 amino acids. The germline CDR1 and CDR2 sequences are MNHEY and SMNVEV (reference sequence). Written as DNA, the CDR3 is TGTGCCAGCAGTTTGAGGGGGGATGAGCAGTTCTTC. It yields the protein CASSLRGDEQFF.

This clone has a single count. The chain couples TRBV4-2 to TRBJ1-3; no firm D call. The V end lost 3 bases, the J end lost 3 bases, and 12 bases lay between the germline ends. This CDR3 has 15 amino acids. The germline gives CDR1 LGHNA, CDR2 YNFKEQ. DNA of the CDR3: TGTGCCAGCAGCCAGCAAGCGGGCCTTGGAAACACCATATATTTT. This codes for CASSQQAGLGNTIYF.

This chain connects TRBV28 to TRBJ1-4; no firm D call. V dropped 4 bases and J dropped 0 bases, with 12 bases sitting between them. The CDR3 sequence is 16 residues long. The germline V gene has CDR1 MDHEN and CDR2 SYDVKM. CDR3 sequence (DNA): TGTGCCAGCAGTTATCATGACCGCGCAACTAATGAAAAACTGTTTTTT. It yields the protein CASSYHDRATNEKLFF.

The J gene is TRBJ2-7, the V gene TRBV27; no clear D gene. The CDR3 has 13 residues. The germline V gene has CDR1 MNHEY and CDR2 SMNVEV (reference sequence). Trimming stripped 4 bases from V and 3 bases from J, with 10 bases between. DNA for the CDR3: TGTGCCAGCAGTTGGGCAGCAGGCTACGAGCAGTACTTC. Its protein is CASSWAAGYEQYF.